A single sample gave rise to the 32 T cell receptor beta chains below, sequenced in a study of T cells in localized non-small cell lung cancer. TCRdb's copy holds only in-frame clones and misses some; the assay was immunoSEQ multiplex PCR. The top ten clones hold around 15% of a sample with around 91,000 clones, 87% of them seen once. Sample: peripheral blood, taken before any cancer treatment. These TCRs come from a man aged 35 to 69 with stage I squamous cell lung carcinoma.

This chain links TRBV9 with TRBJ2-7; D not resolved. V lost 0 bases and J 1 base, leaving 8 bases between the germline ends. The CDR3 spans 14 residues. Germline loops: CDR1 SGDLS, CDR2 YYNGEE. The chain's CDR3 is CASSVDPGSYEQYF. CDR3 bases: TGTGCCAGCAGCGTAGATCCAGGTTCCTACGAGCAGTACTTC.

V usage is TRBV2 and J usage is TRBJ1-1; tentative D call: TRBD1 (5 bases). Germline assignment: CDR1 SNHLY and CDR2 FYNNEI. V lost 5 bases, J lost 4 bases, and 8 bases lay in between. This CDR3 contains 12 residues. The CDR3: CASSPGGTEAFF. DNA for the CDR3: TGTGCCAGCAGTCCCGGGGGCACTGAAGCTTTCTTT.

Here the CDR3 DNA reads TGTGCCAGCCGAAGAGGGGGCAGGAGCACAGATACGCAGTATTTT. Protein product: CASRRGGRSTDTQYF. The J gene is TRBJ2-3, the V gene TRBV6-5, with 7 bases aligning to TRBD1. Germline V CDR1 and CDR2: MNHEY, SVGAGI. The V and J ends lost 8 bases and 0 bases, in that order; junction bases with no gene match: 8. The CDR3 spans 15 residues.

J is TRBJ2-5 and V is TRBV7-6, with no clear D. Trimming cost V 5 bases and J 4 bases, with 11 bases left between them. In germline, CDR1 is SGHVS, CDR2 FNYEAQ. The CDR3 extends over 13 amino acids. CDR3 DNA: TGTGCCAGCAGCCCGCCGGGTAGAGAGACCCAGTACTTC. Translating gives CASSPPGRETQYF.

The chain uses TRBV7-9 and TRBJ2-5; no firm D call. Germline V gene lookup returns CDR1 SEHNR and CDR2 FQNEAQ (reference sequence). The CDR3 length is 12 residues. V lost 6 bases and J lost 4, with 9 bases in between. Here the CDR3 reads CASSSDGETQYF. In nucleotides, the CDR3 is TGTGCCAGCAGTTCGGACGGAGAGACCCAGTACTTC.

Here the CDR3 reads CASSLTGDFVPLHF. The CDR3 DNA is TGTGCCAGCAGCCTTACAGGGGACTTCGTTCCCCTCCACTTT. V is TRBV7-2 and J is TRBJ1-6; 7 bases align to TRBD1. Germline V CDR1 and CDR2: SGHTA, FQGNSA. The CDR3 contains 14 residues. V lost 5 bases to trimming and J lost 13 bases; unmatched junction nucleotides: 11.

The chain employs TRBV14 and TRBJ2-7, with TRBD1 matching over 8 bases. Germline CDR1 and CDR2: SGHDN and FVKESK. The CDR3 extends over 14 amino acids. J was trimmed by 4 bases and V by 6 bases; bases with no gene match: 8. For the CDR3, the DNA is TGTGCCAGCAGGCGGACAGGGCGAGGGTACGAGCAGTACTTC. This codes for CASRRTGRGYEQYF.

The V and J genes are TRBV2 and TRBJ2-3; maybe TRBD1 (5 bases). This CDR3 contains 14 residues. Germline CDR1 and CDR2: SNHLY and FYNNEI. V lost 3 bases and J 1 base, leaving 8 bases between the germline ends. CDR3 in DNA: TGTGCCAGCAGTGACCAGGGCCGCACAGATACGCAGTATTTT. Protein: CASSDQGRTDTQYF.

The rearrangement uses TRBV6-1 and TRBJ1-1; no reliable D call. V was clipped by 4 bases and J by 6 bases, with 9 bases between them. This CDR3 is built from 12 residues. Germline lookup yields CDR1 MNHNS and CDR2 SASEGT. This CDR3 reads CASSGGIPEAFF. DNA of the CDR3: TGTGCCAGCAGTGGCGGGATCCCTGAAGCTTTCTTT.

The chain carries TRBV14 and TRBJ1-6; D remains ambiguous. The CDR3 contains 16 residues. CDR1 and CDR2 from the germline V gene are SGHDN and FVKESK. Trimming took off 3 bases at V and 8 bases at J, with 17 bases between the two ends. This CDR3 is CASSHHPRVFDSPLHF. The CDR3 bases are TGTGCCAGCAGCCACCACCCGCGGGTCTTCGATTCACCCCTCCACTTT.

The chain has TRBV19 and TRBJ1-3, with D unclear. V was shortened by 0 bases and J by 10 bases, with 13 bases between the two germline ends. Germline V gene lookup returns CDR1 LNHDA and CDR2 SQIVND (reference sequence). The CDR3 totals 14 residues. CDR3 sequence: CASSIDLIGGTIYF. The CDR3 DNA reads as TGTGCCAGTAGTATAGACCTAATCGGAGGGACCATATATTTT.

This chain links TRBV13 with TRBJ2-3; possibly TRBD1 or TRBD2 for D (5 bases each). The CDR3 extends over 17 amino acids. Per germline, CDR1 PRHDT and CDR2 FYEKMQ (reference sequence). With 0 bases removed from V and 6 bases from J, the gap between germline ends came to 19 bases. Written as DNA, the CDR3 is TGTGCCAGCAGCTTAGGTGGGGGTCATGGGGGATCGGATACGCAGTATTTT. It codes for CASSLGGGHGGSDTQYF.

The V and J genes are TRBV27 and TRBJ2-7, with 7 bases identical to TRBD1. This CDR3 is 14 amino acids long. J lost 0 bases, V lost 5 bases, and 4 bases had no gene match. Germline-derived CDR1 and CDR2 are MNHEY and SMNVEV (reference sequence). The CDR3 here is CASSVTGISYEQYF. The CDR3 coding sequence is TGTGCCAGCAGTGTGACAGGGATCTCCTACGAGCAGTACTTC.

V is TRBV19 and J is TRBJ1-5; D might be TRBD1 (5 bases). Germline assignment: CDR1 LNHDA and CDR2 SQIVND (reference sequence). V was cut by 3 bases and J by 7 bases, with 19 bases left in between. CDR3 length equals 16 residues. The CDR3 bases are TGTGCCAGTAGTATCAGCCCCACGGGGGGGAGGCAGCCCCAGCATTTT. This encodes CASSISPTGGRQPQHF.

The J gene is TRBJ2-2, the V gene TRBV5-1; the match to TRBD1 covers 7 bases. This CDR3 region has 20 residues. J gave up 5 bases and V 1 base, and 20 bases lay outside the gene matches. Per germline, CDR1 SGHRS and CDR2 YFSETQ. The chain's CDR3 is CASSLTGRQGYVIRTGELFF. In DNA, the CDR3 is TGCGCCAGCAGCTTGACGGGACGACAGGGATATGTAATACGGACCGGGGAGCTGTTTTTT.

V gene TRBV19 combines with J gene TRBJ2-3; D might be TRBD2 (7 bases). Germline V CDR1 and CDR2: LNHDA, SQIVND (reference sequence). The CDR3 extends over 15 amino acids. Trimming took off 5 bases at V and 8 bases at J, with 20 bases between the two ends. The CDR3 DNA follows: TGTGCCAGTAGTGGGGGGGGCTCCCTGTGGGGTACGCAGTATTTT. Translating it yields CASSGGGSLWGTQYF.

The chain is built from TRBV4-1 and TRBJ1-5; D is unclear. The CDR3 covers 15 residues. With 4 bases removed from V and 7 bases from J, the gap between germline ends came to 17 bases. The germline CDR1 and CDR2 sequences are MGHRA and YSYEKL. The chain's CDR3 is CASSPHTLVGQPQHF. The CDR3 bases are TGCGCCAGCAGCCCCCACACACTAGTGGGCCAGCCCCAGCATTTT.

The rearrangement links TRBV5-1 to TRBJ2-5; 8 bases line up with TRBD1. Germline lookup yields CDR1 SGHRS and CDR2 YFSETQ. This CDR3 contains 15 residues. The J segment lost 5 bases and the V segment lost 0 bases, leaving 6 bases of the junction unmatched. The CDR3 loop is CASSLEQGAFETQYF. CDR3 nucleotide sequence: TGCGCCAGCAGCTTGGAGCAGGGGGCGTTTGAGACCCAGTACTTC.

In this sample, this clone turned up once. The chain combines TRBV6-1 with TRBJ1-2, with D hard to call. Germline V gene sequence: CDR1 MNHNS, CDR2 SASEGT. The CDR3 runs 11 residues. Trimming shortened V by 8 bases and J by 1 base, and 5 bases separated the two germline ends. The CDR3 nucleotides read TGTGCCAGCGAGAATAACTATGGCTACACCTTC. It yields the protein CASENNYGYTF.

This sequence joins TRBV7-2 and TRBJ1-5; D remains ambiguous. With 2 bases removed from V and 1 base from J, the gap between germline ends came to 6 bases. This CDR3 is 14 amino acids long. From germline, CDR1 is SGHTA and CDR2 FQGNSA. The CDR3 sequence is CASSLTISNQPQHF. DNA of the CDR3: TGTGCCAGCAGCTTAACCATCAGCAATCAGCCCCAGCATTTT.

This clone was found once. The rearrangement uses TRBV7-8 and TRBJ1-3; D not resolved. Between the trimmed V and J ends, which lost 0 bases and 0 bases, there was a span of 9 bases. CDR3 size: 16 residues. Germline V gives CDR1 SGHVS, CDR2 FQNEAQ. The CDR3 region is CASSLAQSFSGNTIYF. CDR3 sequence (DNA): TGTGCCAGCAGCTTAGCGCAGTCCTTCTCTGGAAACACCATATATTTT.

This chain connects TRBV5-1 to TRBJ1-4; tentative D call: TRBD1 (5 bases). CDR1 and CDR2 (germline): SGHRS, YFSETQ. The CDR3 consists of 13 residues. Trimming cost V 4 bases and J 8 bases, with 12 bases left between them. The CDR3 protein is CASSQGPGEKLFF. In DNA form, the CDR3 reads TGCGCCAGCAGCCAGGGACCGGGGGAAAAACTGTTTTTT.

The chain has TRBV7-2 and TRBJ1-2, with a tentative D call TRBD1 (5 bases). V was shortened by 1 base and J by 7 bases, with 22 bases between the two germline ends. The germline CDR1 and CDR2 sequences are SGHTA and FQGNSA. This CDR3 spans 17 amino acids. The CDR3: CASSLDSQAGEKRGYTF. CDR3 nucleotides: TGTGCCAGCAGCTTAGATTCCCAGGCGGGGGAAAAACGTGGCTACACCTTC.

The rearrangement joins TRBV9 to TRBJ1-2; D possibly corresponds to TRBD1 (5 bases). V gave up 5 bases and J gave up 4 bases, with 12 bases separating them. Looked up from germline, CDR1 is SGDLS and CDR2 is YYNGEE. The CDR3 loop spans 13 amino acids. The CDR3 nucleotides are TGTGCCAGCAGTTCCAGGGCCCCCTATGGCTACACCTTC. Protein: CASSSRAPYGYTF.

This clone was recorded only once. This sequence joins TRBV6-1 and TRBJ1-6; D is possibly TRBD1 (6 bases). CDR3 length equals 14 residues. Looked up from germline, CDR1 is MNHNS and CDR2 is SASEGT. Trimming cost V 8 bases and J 3 bases, with 11 bases left between them. For the CDR3, the DNA is TGTGCCAGCCTACAGGGTTTCTATAATTCACCCCTCCACTTT. Translated, it gives CASLQGFYNSPLHF.

In this sample, this clone turned up a few times. The V and J genes are TRBV2 and TRBJ2-2; tentative D call: TRBD1 (5 bases). Between the trimmed V and J ends, which lost 7 bases and 5 bases, there was a span of 11 bases. The CDR3 spans 13 residues. Germline V lookup: CDR1 SNHLY, CDR2 FYNNEI. In nucleotides, the CDR3 is TGTGCCAGCAATCTTCAGGGAACCGGGGAGCTGTTTTTT. It is translated as CASNLQGTGELFF. Looking up the rest from reference TRBV2 and TRBJ2-2 gives the full variable domain: EPEVTQTPSHQVTQMGQEVILRCVPISNHLYFYWYRQILGQKVEFLVSFYNNEISEKSEIFDDQFSVERPDGSNFTLKIRSTKLEDSAMYFCASNLQGTGELFFGEGSRLTVL.

This chain connects TRBV5-5 to TRBJ1-2; no reliable D call. Germline V gene data show CDR1 as SGHKS and CDR2 as YYEKEE (reference sequence). V lost 5 bases to trimming and J lost 1 base, with 9 bases between them. CDR3 size: 13 residues. The CDR3 DNA follows: TGTGCCAGCAGTCCCGGAATTAACTATGGCTACACCTTC. Its protein is CASSPGINYGYTF.

The V call is TRBV5-1, the J call TRBJ1-1; weak D call: TRBD1 (6 bases). V lost 2 bases and J 4 bases, leaving 15 bases between the germline ends. Germline V gives CDR1 SGHRS, CDR2 YFSETQ. The CDR3 loop spans 15 amino acids. The DNA for the CDR3 is TGCGCCAGCAGCTTAGGGGGGATTCTTTTCACTGAAGCTTTCTTT. Its translation is CASSLGGILFTEAFF. Drawing the rest from reference TRBV5-1 and TRBJ1-1, the complete variable domain is KAGVTQTPRYLIKTRGQQVTLSCSPISGHRSVSWYQQTPGQGLQFLFEYFSETQRNKGNFPGRFSGRQFSNSRSEMNVSTLELGDSALYLCASSLGGILFTEAFFGQGTRLTVV.

The genes are TRBV5-4 and TRBJ2-1; D is unclear. V was shortened by 4 bases and J by 9 bases, with 26 bases between the two germline ends. Germline-derived CDR1 and CDR2 are SGHNT and YYREEE (reference sequence). The CDR3 sequence is 17 residues long. The CDR3 region is CASSPTRASGIVGEQFF. CDR3 DNA: TGTGCCAGCAGCCCTACGCGAGCCAGTGGAATAGTCGGTGAGCAGTTCTTC.

The J gene is TRBJ2-3, the V gene TRBV9, with 9 bases that match TRBD1. The CDR3 has 14 residues. J lost 5 bases, V lost 3 bases, and 4 bases had no gene match. The germline V gene encodes CDR1 SGDLS and CDR2 YYNGEE. The CDR3 DNA sequence: TGTGCCAGCAGCGGGACAGGGGAAAAAGATACGCAGTATTTT. Translating it yields CASSGTGEKDTQYF.

The V gene is TRBV4-3, the J gene TRBJ1-6, with 9 bases lining up with TRBD1. CDR1 and CDR2 (germline): LGHNA, YSLEER. With 4 bases clipped from V and 9 bases from J, the junction kept 7 bases outside the gene matches. The CDR3 covers 15 residues. CDR3 protein: CASSPEDRGASPLHF. Written as DNA, the CDR3 is TGCGCCAGCAGCCCAGAGGACAGGGGTGCTTCACCCCTCCACTTT.

This clone was found once. The chain has TRBV7-9 and TRBJ2-1; TRBD2 agrees at 13 bases. Trimming removed 3 bases from V and 10 bases from J; junction bases left unmatched: 6. The germline V gene encodes CDR1 SEHNR and CDR2 FQNEAQ (reference sequence). The CDR3 is 15 amino acids. In nucleotides, the CDR3 is TGTGCCAGCAGCTTTACTAGCGGGGGGGCCGTGGAGCAGTTCTTC. It encodes CASSFTSGGAVEQFF.